These T cell receptor beta chains were read from a single sample in a study of cytomegalovirus exposure and HLA in healthy donors. The assay was immunoSEQ multiplex PCR, and TCRdb's table has in-frame clones only and misses some. The sample yields under 150,000 clones, about four fifths seen once. Sequencing was performed on PBMCs. The receptors originated from a male donor in good health and CMV-seronegative. CDR3s include the opening cysteine and the closing phenylalanine or tryptophan. The order of the fields is J gene, V gene, clone size, D gene, CDR3 DNA, CDR3 protein. D genes are given only for firm matches. Where a row states a size, it is once, few, many or the class of an expanded clone; other rows omit it.

TRBJ2-2,TRBV5-5,NA,NA,TGTGCCAGCAGCTCCGGACTGGGAGGGGAGCTGTTTTTT,CASSSGLGGELFF
TRBJ1-2,TRBV30,NA,NA,TGTGCCTGGAATCCCTTTGGGGGGGTGAACTATGGCTACACCTTC,CAWNPFGGVNYGYTF
TRBJ2-5,TRBV7-2,NA,NA,TGTGCCAGCAGCTTACAGTCATCGGAGACCCAGTACTTC,CASSLQSSETQYF
TRBJ1-2,TRBV6-5,NA,NA,TGTGCCAGCAGTCTCCAGGGTAACTATGGCTACACCTTC,CASSLQGNYGYTF
TRBJ2-1,TRBV2,NA,TRBD2,TGTGCCAGCAGTGTAGAGCGGGGGGGCCGGGGGGATGAGCAGTTCTTC,CASSVERGGRGDEQFF
TRBJ2-7,TRBV6-4,NA,NA,TGTGCCCCCCCGGGCCAGGGGACCTACGAGCAGTACTTC,CAPPGQGTYEQYF
TRBJ2-3,TRBV7-9,NA,NA,TGTTCCAGCAGCTTAGACGGGGATACGCAGTATTTT,CSSSLDGDTQYF
TRBJ2-7,TRBV5-1,NA,NA,TGCGCCAGCAGCCCGCGGGGCCCAGGGGAGCAGTACTTC,CASSPRGPGEQYF
TRBJ2-2,TRBV4-3,NA,TRBD1,TGCGCCAGCAGCCGGGGGGACAGGGCGACCGGGGAGCTGTTTTTT,CASSRGDRATGELFF
TRBJ2-5,TRBV11-2,once,NA,TGTGCCAGCAGCTCGCCCCCCGGGACACCTTCCGGGGCCCAGTACTTC,CASSSPPGTPSGAQYF
TRBJ2-3,TRBV2,NA,TRBD2,TGTGCCAGGGAGACTAGCGGGGGGGGCACAGATACGCAGTATTTT,CARETSGGGTDTQYF
TRBJ2-7,TRBV4-1,NA,TRBD2,TGCGCCAGCAGCCAAGGCTTAGCGGGGGTAAACGACGAGCAGTACTTC,CASSQGLAGVNDEQYF